A single sample is the source of the 19 T cell receptor beta chains below, sequenced in a study of blood T cell repertoires in COVID-19. The repertoire was sequenced with immunoSEQ multiplex PCR; TCRdb's copy has only in-frame clones and lacks some. Of 75,000 to 90,000 clones in the sample, approximately 89% are singletons; the top ten hold 4.9%. The specimen sequenced was peripheral blood. Receptors originate from a man aged 50 to 60 with active or convalescent COVID-19.

J is TRBJ2-5 and V is TRBV2; 8 bases are a match to TRBD1. Germline V gene data show CDR1 as SNHLY and CDR2 as FYNNEI. The V and J ends lost 7 bases and 3 bases, in that order; junction bases with no gene match: 4. CDR3 length: 13 residues. The CDR3 is CASKGQVEETQYF. CDR3 nucleotides: TGTGCCAGCAAGGGACAGGTTGAAGAGACCCAGTACTTC.

The V call is TRBV28, the J call TRBJ2-2; 8 nucleotides match TRBD2. V lost 8 bases, J lost 5 bases, and 7 bases stayed unmatched. Germline V lookup: CDR1 MDHEN, CDR2 SYDVKM. This CDR3 spans 14 amino acids. The CDR3, as DNA: TGTGCCAGCTTCCGGGGGGGCTTAACCGGGGAGCTGTTTTTT. It codes for CASFRGGLTGELFF.

DNA for the CDR3: TGTGCCAGCAGCGCGGGGGGGGACAGCCTGAACACTGAAGCTTTCTTT. Amino acid sequence: CASSAGGDSLNTEAFF. The genes are TRBV7-9 and TRBJ1-1, with 7 bases identical to TRBD1. Germline CDR1 and CDR2: SEHNR and FQNEAQ (reference sequence). V was clipped by 5 bases and J by 0 bases; unmatched bases: 9. The CDR3 loop spans 16 amino acids.

This sequence joins TRBV21-1 and TRBJ2-1; TRBD2 is the table's D call and was not checked against the DNA. TRBV21-1 is a pseudogene. The CDR3 consists of 12 residues. CDR3 nucleotide sequence: TGTGCCCCTAGAGGGGGGGGCTGTGAGCAGTTCTTC. This encodes CAPRGGGCEQFF.

The chain combines TRBV27 with TRBJ2-1; 8 bases are shared with TRBD1. The CDR3 length is 14 residues. V lost 11 bases, J lost 1 base, and 7 bases stayed unmatched. Germline CDR1 reads MNHEY; CDR2 reads SMNVEV (reference sequence). In DNA form, the CDR3 reads TGTGCCTGCTCCGACAGGGGATCCTACAATGAGCAGTTCTTC. Translating gives CACSDRGSYNEQFF.

This sequence joins TRBV5-1 and TRBJ2-5; 11 positions match TRBD2. The CDR3 has 14 residues. With 2 bases clipped from V and 4 bases from J, the junction kept 1 base outside the gene matches. Germline V gives CDR1 SGHRS, CDR2 YFSETQ. CDR3 DNA: TGCGCCAGCAGCTTCACTAGCGGGGGAGAGACCCAGTACTTC. It yields the protein CASSFTSGGETQYF.

The chain couples TRBV19 to TRBJ1-2, with TRBD1 as a possible D gene (6 bases). Trimming stripped 1 base from V and 4 bases from J, with 13 bases between. CDR3 size: 15 residues. CDR1 LNHDA and CDR2 SQIVND come from the germline V gene (reference sequence). This chain's CDR3 is CASSIVPLGGYGYTF. CDR3 coding DNA: TGTGCCAGTAGTATAGTTCCTCTAGGGGGCTATGGCTACACCTTC.

This sequence joins TRBV29-1 and TRBJ1-1; the D gene is possibly TRBD1 (6 bases). This CDR3 spans 10 amino acids. Trimming left V 7 bases short and J 6 bases short, with 9 bases between. Germline CDR1 and CDR2: SQVTM and ANQGSEA. The CDR3 DNA reads as TGCAGCGGAACAGGGCCTGAAGCTTTCTTT. This translates into CSGTGPEAFF.

The rearrangement joins TRBV6-5 to TRBJ2-5; 7 bases line up with TRBD2. CDR3 length equals 14 residues. The V gene end was trimmed by 3 bases and the J gene end by 4 bases; junction bases not matched to a gene: 5. CDR1 and CDR2 (germline): MNHEY, SVGAGI. The CDR3 DNA is TGTGCCAGCAGTTATAGCGGGTTCTCAGAGACCCAGTACTTC. Protein product: CASSYSGFSETQYF.

The V call is TRBV25-1, the J call TRBJ1-4; the D gene is possibly TRBD1 (5 bases). The ends were cut back, 2 bases at V and 5 bases at J, with 6 bases in the middle. CDR1 and CDR2 (germline): MGHDK, SYGVNS. The length of the CDR3 is 13 residues. In nucleotides, the CDR3 is TGTGCCAGCAGTGAAGGGGCGAATGAAAAACTGTTTTTT. Translation: CASSEGANEKLFF.

The chain joins TRBV29-1 to TRBJ2-2; tentative D call: TRBD1 (5 bases). The CDR3 length is 14 residues. Looked up from germline, CDR1 is SQVTM and CDR2 is ANQGSEA. Trimming took 7 bases from V and 7 from J, leaving 19 bases between them. DNA for the CDR3: TGCAGCGCCGGGTGGGGCGGAACGGACGGGGAGCTGTTTTTT. Translation gives CSAGWGGTDGELFF.

This chain links TRBV24-1 with TRBJ1-2, with D possibly TRBD1 on 5 matching bases. Between the trimmed V and J ends, which lost 3 bases and 1 base, there was a span of 8 bases. Germline loops: CDR1 KGHDR, CDR2 SFDVKD. The CDR3 is 14 amino acids. CDR3 in amino acids: CATSDRTHNYGYTF. The DNA of the CDR3 is TGTGCCACCAGTGATCGGACACATAACTATGGCTACACCTTC.

This chain uses TRBV14 with TRBJ2-3; 7 nucleotides align to TRBD1. Germline-derived CDR1 and CDR2 are SGHDN and FVKESK. This CDR3 has 14 amino acids. Unmatched junction bases numbered 4, after V lost 6 bases and J lost 1 base. CDR3 bases: TGTGCCAGCAGAGAGACAGGGCGCACAGATACGCAGTATTTT. Amino acids: CASRETGRTDTQYF.

The chain uses TRBV9 and TRBJ1-2; TRBD1 agrees at 12 bases. V shed 4 bases and J 6 bases; nucleotides not matched to a gene: 10. CDR3 length: 16 amino acids. The germline V gene encodes CDR1 SGDLS and CDR2 YYNGEE. CDR3 region: CASSPTGTGGANGYTF. CDR3 nucleotide sequence: TGTGCCAGCAGCCCCACCGGGACAGGGGGCGCAAATGGCTACACCTTC.

This chain uses TRBV7-8 with TRBJ1-5; 10 bases align to TRBD1. Germline CDR1 SGHVS, CDR2 FQNEAQ. This CDR3 comprises 16 residues. After removal of 5 bases from V and 5 bases from J, the junction contained 9 bases not matched to a gene. The CDR3 here is CASSPAAGTGDQPQHF. The CDR3 nucleotides read TGTGCCAGCAGCCCAGCAGCCGGGACAGGGGATCAGCCCCAGCATTTT.

This chain joins TRBV28 and TRBJ2-7; possible D gene TRBD2, 7 bases. The length of the CDR3 is 15 residues. From germline, CDR1 is MDHEN and CDR2 SYDVKM. Trimming shortened V by 7 bases and J by 2 bases, and 18 bases separated the two germline ends. DNA of the CDR3: TGTGCCAGCATTTCCATCGGGGGGCCTACCTACGAGCAGTACTTC. It translates to CASISIGGPTYEQYF.

This chain connects TRBV6-2 or TRBV6-3 to TRBJ2-3; the match to TRBD2 covers 11 bases. Germline values: CDR1 MNHEY, CDR2 SVGEGT. The length of the CDR3 is 18 residues. V shed 2 bases and J 2 bases; nucleotides not matched to a gene: 9. CDR3 region: CASSYPSGGLKPTDTQYF. DNA for the CDR3: TGTGCCAGCAGTTACCCTAGCGGGGGGCTGAAACCCACAGATACGCAGTATTTT.

The rearrangement links TRBV6-2 or TRBV6-3 to TRBJ2-3; D possibly corresponds to TRBD1 (5 bases). Trimming pared 6 bases from V and 9 bases from J, leaving 16 bases between. CDR1 is MNHEY and CDR2 is SVGEGT in the germline V gene. The length of the CDR3 is 13 residues. The CDR3 coding sequence is TGTGCCAGCAGCTCTTCAGGGTTACGGACGCAGTATTTT. It specifies CASSSSGLRTQYF.

The chain is built from TRBV5-4 and TRBJ1-2; 8 nucleotides match TRBD1. V lost 2 bases and J lost 5; bases outside the gene matches: 11. From germline, CDR1 is SGHNT and CDR2 YYREEE (reference sequence). The CDR3 loop spans 16 amino acids. The CDR3 nucleotides are TGTGCCAGCAGCTTTAGGGGCGTCCGACAGGGGTATGGCTACACCTTC. As protein: CASSFRGVRQGYGYTF.